Shown below are 10 T cell receptor beta chains from a single sample sequenced in a study of technical replicates of blood from a handful of donors. Some clones are missing from TCRdb's copy, which holds only in-frame ones; the method was immunoSEQ multiplex PCR. The sample includes almost 65,000 clones, around 88% of them seen just once. The sequenced sample consisted of PBMCs. These receptors were collected from a human donor in good health. Some clones in this sample may be carry-over from other donors' samples.

V gene TRBV6-5 combines with J gene TRBJ1-1; TRBD1 matches 7 bases. J was trimmed by 4 bases and V by 6 bases; bases with no gene match: 5. Germline V gene lookup returns CDR1 MNHEY and CDR2 SVGAGI. CDR3 size: 13 residues. The CDR3 DNA is TGTGCCAGCAGCTACAGGGGTTCCACTGAAGCTTTCTTT. Its translation is CASSYRGSTEAFF.

The chain couples TRBV5-1 to TRBJ2-7; weak D call: TRBD2 (6 bases). V shed 0 bases and J shed 5 bases, with 12 bases lying between them. The CDR3 sequence is 14 residues long. Germline loops: CDR1 SGHRS, CDR2 YFSETQ. The CDR3 is CASSLEDGGHEQYF. The CDR3 nucleotides are TGCGCCAGCAGCTTGGAGGACGGGGGTCACGAGCAGTACTTC.

V and J are TRBV10-2 and TRBJ2-4; a possible D gene is TRBD1 (6 bases). This CDR3 is 19 amino acids long. V shed 0 bases and J shed 3 bases, with 21 bases lying between them. Germline CDR1 is WSHSY and CDR2 is SAAADI. The CDR3 bases are TGCGCCAGCAGTGAGTCGTTTAGGGGCAGGGGTGGTCGCAAAAACATTCAGTACTTC. Translated, it gives CASSESFRGRGGRKNIQYF.

The chain is built from TRBV7-2 and TRBJ2-7; 11 nucleotides line up with TRBD1. CDR3 length equals 15 residues. The trim removed 3 bases at V and 2 bases at J, leaving 3 bases unmatched. Germline-derived CDR1 and CDR2 are SGHTA and FQGNSA. In DNA, the CDR3 is TGTGCCAGCAGCTTTGGGACAGGGGGGACCTACGAGCAGTACTTC. As protein: CASSFGTGGTYEQYF.

As DNA, the CDR3 is TGTGCCTGGCAGGGATCGACTCGCGAGCAGTACTTC. Amino acids: CAWQGSTREQYF. The gene calls are TRBV30 and TRBJ2-7; TRBD1 is a possible D gene (5 bases). V lost 5 bases and J 6 bases, leaving 14 bases between the germline ends. CDR3 length equals 12 residues. From germline, CDR1 is GTSNPN and CDR2 SVGIG (reference sequence). The full variable domain, its missing parts supplied by reference TRBV30 and TRBJ2-7, is SQTIHQWPATLVQPVGSPLSLECTVEGTSNPNLYWYRQAAGRGLQLLFYSVGIGQISSEVPQNLSASRPQDRQFILSSKKLLLSDSGFYLCAWQGSTREQYFGPGTRLTVT.

The chain employs TRBV6-6 and TRBJ1-6; D gene uncertain. The germline V gene encodes CDR1 MNHNY and CDR2 SVGAGI (reference sequence). The CDR3 length is 12 residues. With 9 bases removed from V and 7 bases from J, the gap between germline ends came to 10 bases. The CDR3 bases are TGTGCCAGTCACCACGGGAATTCACCCCTCCACTTT. Translated: CASHHGNSPLHF.

The V gene is TRBV5-1, the J gene TRBJ2-5, with a possible D match to TRBD1 (6 bases). The ends were cut back, 5 bases at V and 0 bases at J, with 8 bases in the middle. Germline V CDR1 and CDR2: SGHRS, YFSETQ. The CDR3 runs 13 residues. The CDR3: CASRPGDQETQYF. Written as DNA, the CDR3 is TGCGCCAGCAGACCAGGGGACCAAGAGACCCAGTACTTC.

V and J are TRBV5-4 and TRBJ2-1, with 12 bases that match TRBD2. The V and J ends lost 1 base and 0 bases, in that order; junction bases with no gene match: 2. Germline V lookup: CDR1 SGHNT, CDR2 YYREEE (reference sequence). This CDR3 comprises 17 residues. CDR3 amino acids: CASSLWTSGDSYNEQFF. The CDR3 DNA follows: TGTGCCAGCAGCTTGTGGACTAGCGGGGACTCCTACAATGAGCAGTTCTTC.

The J gene is TRBJ2-3, the V gene TRBV4-2; D not resolved. CDR3 length: 14 residues. Germline V gene sequence: CDR1 LGHNA, CDR2 YNFKEQ. Trimming shortened V by 1 base and J by 5 bases, and 10 bases separated the two germline ends. In DNA, the CDR3 is TGTGCCAGCAGCCAAGGGTCTAGTAGAGATACGCAGTATTTT. Protein product: CASSQGSSRDTQYF.

The V and J genes are TRBV4-3 and TRBJ2-2; no firm D call. This CDR3 has 16 residues. Germline V CDR1 and CDR2: LGHNA, YSLEER. The germline V and J ends were trimmed by 0 bases and 1 base, with 9 bases remaining between them. The DNA of the CDR3 is TGCGCCAGCAGCCAAGATCAAACTGTGAACACCGGGGAGCTGTTTTTT. It yields the protein CASSQDQTVNTGELFF.